This T cell receptor (beta chain) derives from a study of T cells in Graves' hyperthyroidism and ophthalmopathy. The patients, who ranged from 18 to 65 in age, presented with newly diagnosed hyperthyroidism lasting under 2 months. This CDR3 contains 15 residues. Germline V gives CDR1 MNHEY, CDR2 SVGEGT. V was clipped by 6 bases and J by 7 bases, with 22 bases between them. TCR beta CDR3 sequences were amplified from RNA transcripts. Researchers ran a first-round RT-PCR on the TCR CDR3 using the HTBI primer set. From the multiplex PCR reads, TCRdb called clonotypes with MiXCR, one entry per CDR3 protein. The sample records hundreds of thousands of distinct CDR3 sequences, about 15% being singletons. This clonotype was counted at least ten times.

The sequenced sample consisted of blood. The receptor was isolated from a woman aged 18-29 years with Graves' hyperthyroidism. V gene TRBV6-2 or TRBV6-3 combines with J gene TRBJ2-7, with D maybe TRBD2 (5 bases). The CDR3 DNA is TGTGCCAGCAGATCCCCCCCGGACGGGGTCGGAGAGCAGTACTTC. Translation gives CASRSPPDGVGEQYF.